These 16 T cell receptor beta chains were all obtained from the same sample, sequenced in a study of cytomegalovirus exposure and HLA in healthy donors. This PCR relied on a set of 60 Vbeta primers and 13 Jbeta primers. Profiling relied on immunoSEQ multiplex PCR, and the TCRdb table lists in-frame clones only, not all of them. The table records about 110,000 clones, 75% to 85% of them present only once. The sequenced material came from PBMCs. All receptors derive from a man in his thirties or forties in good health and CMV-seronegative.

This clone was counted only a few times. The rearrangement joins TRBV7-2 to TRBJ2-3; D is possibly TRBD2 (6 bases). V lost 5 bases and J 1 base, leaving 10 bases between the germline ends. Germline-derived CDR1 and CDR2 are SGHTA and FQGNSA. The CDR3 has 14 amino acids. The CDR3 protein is CASSRREGTDTQYF. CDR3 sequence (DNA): TGTGCCAGCAGCCGAAGGGAGGGCACAGATACGCAGTATTTT.

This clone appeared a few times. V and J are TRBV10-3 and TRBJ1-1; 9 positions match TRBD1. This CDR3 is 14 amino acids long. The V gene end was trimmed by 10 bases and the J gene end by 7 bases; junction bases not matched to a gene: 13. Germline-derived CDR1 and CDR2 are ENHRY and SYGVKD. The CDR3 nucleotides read TGTGCCAGCCTCCAGGGACAGGGAGGAAGTGAAGCTTTCTTT. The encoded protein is CASLQGQGGSEAFF.

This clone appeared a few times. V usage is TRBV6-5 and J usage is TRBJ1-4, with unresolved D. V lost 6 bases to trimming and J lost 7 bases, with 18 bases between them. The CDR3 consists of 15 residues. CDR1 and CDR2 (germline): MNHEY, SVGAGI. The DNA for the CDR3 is TGTGCCAGCAGAAGGACTGTTAAAGACGGTGAAAAACTGTTTTTT. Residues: CASRRTVKDGEKLFF.

The CDR3 reads CASSLTRSRPHEQFF. The CDR3 DNA reads as TGTGCCAGCAGCTTAACGCGGTCCCGACCTCATGAGCAGTTCTTC. V and J are TRBV7-6 and TRBJ2-1, with unresolved D. V lost 2 bases, J lost 8 bases, and 16 bases lay in between. CDR1 and CDR2 from the germline V gene are SGHVS and FNYEAQ. CDR3 length equals 15 residues.

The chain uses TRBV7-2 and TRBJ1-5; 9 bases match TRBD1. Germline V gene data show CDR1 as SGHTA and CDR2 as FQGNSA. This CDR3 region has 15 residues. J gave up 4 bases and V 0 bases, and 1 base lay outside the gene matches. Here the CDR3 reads CASSLAGTGNQPQHF. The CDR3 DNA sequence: TGTGCCAGCAGCTTAGCCGGGACAGGGAATCAGCCCCAGCATTTT.

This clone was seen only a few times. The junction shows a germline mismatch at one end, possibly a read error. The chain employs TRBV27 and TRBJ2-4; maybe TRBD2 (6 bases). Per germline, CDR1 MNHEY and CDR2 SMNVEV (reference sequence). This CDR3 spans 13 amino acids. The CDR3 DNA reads TGTGCCAGCAGTTTATGGGGGGATCCGTCCCCCGTCTTC. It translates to CASSLWGDPSPVF.

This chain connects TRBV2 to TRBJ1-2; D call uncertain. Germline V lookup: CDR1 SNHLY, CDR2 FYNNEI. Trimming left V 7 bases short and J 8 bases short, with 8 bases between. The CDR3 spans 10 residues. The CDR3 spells CASKREGYTF. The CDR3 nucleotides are TGTGCCAGCAAAAGGGAGGGCTACACCTTC.

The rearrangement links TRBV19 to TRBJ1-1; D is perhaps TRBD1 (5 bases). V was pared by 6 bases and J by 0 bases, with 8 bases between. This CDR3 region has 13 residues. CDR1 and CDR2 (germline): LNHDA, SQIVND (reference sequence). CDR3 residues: CASRGAVNTEAFF. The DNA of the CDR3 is TGTGCCAGTAGAGGGGCAGTGAACACTGAAGCTTTCTTT.

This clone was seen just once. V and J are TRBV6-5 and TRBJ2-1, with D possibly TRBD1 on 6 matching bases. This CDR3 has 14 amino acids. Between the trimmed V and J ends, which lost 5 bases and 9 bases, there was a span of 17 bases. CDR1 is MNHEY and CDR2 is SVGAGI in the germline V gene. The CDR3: CASSRDIRLGEQFF. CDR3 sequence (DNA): TGTGCCAGCAGTCGGGACATCCGGTTGGGTGAGCAGTTCTTC.

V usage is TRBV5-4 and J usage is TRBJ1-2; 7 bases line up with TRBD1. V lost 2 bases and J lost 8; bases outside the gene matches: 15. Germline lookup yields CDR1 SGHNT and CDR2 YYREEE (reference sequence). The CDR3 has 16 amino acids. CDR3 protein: CASSFWGSARGQGYTF. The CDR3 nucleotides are TGTGCCAGCAGCTTTTGGGGGTCGGCGAGGGGGCAAGGCTACACCTTC. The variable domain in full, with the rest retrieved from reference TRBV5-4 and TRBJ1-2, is ETGVTQSPTHLIKTRGQQVTLRCSSQSGHNTVSWYQQALGQGPQFIFQYYREEENGRGNFPPRFSGLQFPNYSSELNVNALELDDSALYLCASSFWGSARGQGYTFGSGTRLTVV.

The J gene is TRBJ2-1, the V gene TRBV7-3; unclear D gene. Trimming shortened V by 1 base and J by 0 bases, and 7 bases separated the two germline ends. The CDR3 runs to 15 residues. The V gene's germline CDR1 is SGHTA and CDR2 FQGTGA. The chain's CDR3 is CASSLSEFSYNEQFF. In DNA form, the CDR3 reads TGTGCCAGCAGCTTAAGCGAGTTCTCCTACAATGAGCAGTTCTTC.

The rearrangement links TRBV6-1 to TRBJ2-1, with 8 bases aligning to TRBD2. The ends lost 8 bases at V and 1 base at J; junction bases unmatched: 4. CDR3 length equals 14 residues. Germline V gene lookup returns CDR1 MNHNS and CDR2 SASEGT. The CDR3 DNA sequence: TGTGCCAGCCTTGGCGGGAGGTCCTACAATGAGCAGTTCTTC. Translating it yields CASLGGRSYNEQFF.

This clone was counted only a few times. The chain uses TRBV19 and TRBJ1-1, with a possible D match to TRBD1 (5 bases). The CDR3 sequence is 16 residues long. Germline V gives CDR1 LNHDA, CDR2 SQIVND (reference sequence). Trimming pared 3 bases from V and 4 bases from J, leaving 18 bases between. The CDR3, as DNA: TGTGCCAGTAGTATTGATCGTTGGGGCAGGACCACTGAAGCTTTCTTT. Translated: CASSIDRWGRTTEAFF.

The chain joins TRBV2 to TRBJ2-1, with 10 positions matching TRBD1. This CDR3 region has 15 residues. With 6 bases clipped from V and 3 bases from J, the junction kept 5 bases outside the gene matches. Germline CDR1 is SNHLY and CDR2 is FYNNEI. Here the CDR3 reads CASRTGTGDYNEQFF. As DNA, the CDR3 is TGTGCCAGCAGGACCGGGACAGGGGACTACAATGAGCAGTTCTTC.

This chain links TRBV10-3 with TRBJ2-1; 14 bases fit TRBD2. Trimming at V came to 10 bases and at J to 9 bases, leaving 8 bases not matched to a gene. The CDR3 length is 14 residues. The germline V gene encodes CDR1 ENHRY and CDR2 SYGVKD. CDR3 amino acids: CASEGLAGGLEQFF. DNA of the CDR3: TGTGCCAGCGAAGGACTAGCGGGAGGCCTTGAGCAGTTCTTC.

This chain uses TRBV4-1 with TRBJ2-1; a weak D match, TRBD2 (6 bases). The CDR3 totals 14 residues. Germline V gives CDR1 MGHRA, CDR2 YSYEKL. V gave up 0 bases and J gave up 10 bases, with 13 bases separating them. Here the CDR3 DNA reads TGCGCCAGCAGCCAAGATCCCACTAGCACCGAGCAGTTCTTC. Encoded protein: CASSQDPTSTEQFF.